The 2 T cell receptor beta chains reported below all come from one sample, sequenced in a study of T cell repertoires in cytomegalovirus infection (dated by TCRdb to between 2018 and 2021). Instrument used: Illumina HiSeq 1500. Through fastp at Q25 and MiXCR, TCRdb rebuilt clones from the public reads, retaining in-frame beta chains. Each record represents a unique CDR3 protein, reported with the most common genes and DNA among its rows. The sample table lists approximately 310,000 distinct CDR3 sequences, about 25% of them with a count of one. The ten largest clones represent more than 10% of the sample. No antigen is known for these receptors. Reading the label with the study, this specimen's treatment or condition is: in vitro stimulation with specific CMV peptide epitopes to enrich CMV-specific T cells. Specimen: cultured PBMCs, collected from culture after CMV antigen stimulation. Receptor source: a human donor in good health (CMV status not recorded). Some clones in this sample may be carry-over from other donors' samples.

This clonotype was found a few times. The chain has TRBV19 and TRBJ1-6; D perhaps matches TRBD1 (5 bases). Trimming removed 5 bases at V and 5 bases at J, with 13 bases between. Per the germline V gene, CDR1 is LNHDA and CDR2 is SQIVND (reference sequence). This CDR3 comprises 15 residues. The CDR3 DNA reads TGTGCCAGTAGTTTGAGGGGCGATAATAATTCACCCCTCCACTTT. Translation: CASSLRGDNNSPLHF.

This clonotype was seen ten or more times. The V call is TRBV7-8, the J call TRBJ1-1, with D hard to call. The V end was cut by 4 bases, the J end by 0 bases, with 21 bases between. Germline CDR1 SGHVS, CDR2 FQNEAQ. The CDR3 is 18 amino acids. The CDR3 region is CASSSLFEGLTMNTEAFF. CDR3 nucleotides: TGTGCCAGCAGCTCCTTGTTTGAGGGCCTGACCATGAACACTGAAGCTTTCTTT.